This entry describes one T cell receptor (beta chain). Its antigen is not yet known. No clone much larger than this one lies a single base away; base qualities are absent. TCRbeta CDR3 regions were amplified from genomic DNA by means of the immunoSEQ Assay, a bias-controlled multiplex PCR. The paper's data handling went like this. The number of nucleated cells in each sample was estimated by amplification of reference gene primers within the assay. To quantify the absolute abundance of each unique TCRbeta CDR3 rearrangement, sequence reads were collapsed and filtered. For each sample, productive Simpson clonality was calculated by taking the square root of Simpson's diversity index across productive rearrangements. TCRdb carries this immuneACCESS record with in-frame sequences only. Its versions omit some clonotypes, under half of them owing to an unresolved V gene in the studies checked, with the rest unexplained. V and J calls plus clone size are reproduced from that table; the DNA served to infer D and trimming. The sample table holds 140,000 to 150,000 clones, of which roughly 90% were seen once. The ten top clones hold 0.95% to 1.5% of the sample.

The data originate from a study of blood T cell repertoires in COVID-19 (dated by TCRdb to about 2020). Study-level background: Samples covering the acute and convalescent phases of COVID-19 were provided by collaborators in the United States, Italy and Spain. The prospective study material was composed of cDNA or gDNA derived from T cells, B-cell-depleted T cells, or PBMCs. The dataset comprised deeply sampled blood TCRbeta repertoires from subjects exposed to, actively infected with, or recovered from COVID-19. The repertoires were released in a freely available public database intended as a resource for research on the immune response to SARS-CoV-2. Samples were obtained from the ongoing ImmuneRACE study (first 160 participants) and from roughly 1,300 subjects provided by 6 global collaborators. A de-identified subject ID, COVID-19 status, age in years and sex were almost always included in the sample metadata. HLA class I and class II types, where available, came from metadata supplied by the sample provider rather than from assay-based typing.

Trimming at the junction amounts to 5 bases on V and 7 bases on J, and the germline ends lie 11 bases apart. CDR1 and CDR2, per the germline V gene, are SGHAT and FQNNGV. The CDR3 goes from the cysteine to the phenylalanine over 12 residues. Only the CDR3 region is kept as DNA, spanning 36 bases read in frame from base 1. Results and caveats for the whole study, not just this receptor: Clinical and demographic metadata were provided uncurated, with the amount varying by source and participant.

Enrolling through a virtual design, the prospective study's participants ranged in age from roughly 18 to 90 years and lived across 24 United States geographic areas. In the prospective study, cohorts were assigned on the basis of participant-reported clinical history obtained from a screening survey and a study questionnaire. In the prospective study, whole blood, serum and a nasopharyngeal or oropharyngeal swab were collected from each participant by mobile phlebotomists. Participants in the prospective study had the option to provide additional blood draws and questionnaires over an approximately 2-month period. Before DNA extraction, blood samples from the prospective study were shipped at room temperature or frozen.

Recombination linked TRBV11-2 to TRBJ1-2, and possibly TRBD1, on 6 matching bases. The clonotype comes from a woman aged 25 to 39 with acute COVID-19. Sequenced input: PBMCs or T cells enriched from blood (not recorded which). The sequenced DNA is TGTGCCAGCAGCCGCCTGGACAGTGGCTACACCTTC. Protein translation: CASSRLDSGYTF.